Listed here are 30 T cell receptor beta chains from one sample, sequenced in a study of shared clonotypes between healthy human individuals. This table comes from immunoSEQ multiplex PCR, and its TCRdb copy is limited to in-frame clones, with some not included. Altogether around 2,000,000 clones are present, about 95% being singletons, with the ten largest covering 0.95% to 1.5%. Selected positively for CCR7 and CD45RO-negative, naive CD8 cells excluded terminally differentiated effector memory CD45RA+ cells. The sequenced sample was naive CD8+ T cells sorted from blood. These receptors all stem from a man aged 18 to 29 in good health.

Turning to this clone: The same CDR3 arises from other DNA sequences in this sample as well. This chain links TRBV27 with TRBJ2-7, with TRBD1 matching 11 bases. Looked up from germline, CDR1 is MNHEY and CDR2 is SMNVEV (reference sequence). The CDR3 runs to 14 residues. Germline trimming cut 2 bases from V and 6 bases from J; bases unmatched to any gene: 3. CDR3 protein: CASSLGQGAGEQYF. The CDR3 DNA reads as TGTGCCAGCAGTTTAGGACAGGGGGCGGGCGAGCAGTACTTC.

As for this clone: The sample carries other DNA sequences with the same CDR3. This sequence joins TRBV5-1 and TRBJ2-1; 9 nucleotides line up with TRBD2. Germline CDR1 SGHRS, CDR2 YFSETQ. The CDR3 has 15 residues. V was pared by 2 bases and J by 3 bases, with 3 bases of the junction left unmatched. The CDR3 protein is CASSLYSGSYNEQFF. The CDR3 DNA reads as TGCGCCAGCAGCTTATATAGCGGGAGCTACAATGAGCAGTTCTTC.

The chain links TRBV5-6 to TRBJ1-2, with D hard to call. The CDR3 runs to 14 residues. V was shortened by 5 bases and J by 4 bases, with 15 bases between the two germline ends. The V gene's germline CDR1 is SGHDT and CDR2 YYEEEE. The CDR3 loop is CASSFESSSYGYTF. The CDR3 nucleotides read TGTGCCAGCAGTTTTGAGAGTTCGAGCTATGGCTACACCTTC.

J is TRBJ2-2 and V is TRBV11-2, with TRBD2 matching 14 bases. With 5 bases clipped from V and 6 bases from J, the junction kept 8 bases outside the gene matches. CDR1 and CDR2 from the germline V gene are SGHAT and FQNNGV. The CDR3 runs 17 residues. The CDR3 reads CASSPRTSGGLSGELFF. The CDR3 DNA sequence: TGTGCCAGCAGCCCCCGGACTAGCGGGGGGCTCTCCGGGGAGCTGTTTTTT. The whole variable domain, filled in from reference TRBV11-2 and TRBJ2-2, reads EAGVAQSPRYKIIEKRQSVAFWCNPISGHATLYWYQQILGQGPKLLIQFQNNGVVDDSQLPKDRFSAERLKGVDSTLKIQPAKLEDSAVYLCASSPRTSGGLSGELFFGEGSRLTVL.

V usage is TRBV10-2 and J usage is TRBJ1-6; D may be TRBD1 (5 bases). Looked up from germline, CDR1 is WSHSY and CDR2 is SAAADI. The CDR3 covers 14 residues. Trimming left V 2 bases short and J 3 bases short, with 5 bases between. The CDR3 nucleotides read TGCGCCAGCAGTGAGAGGGGCTATAATTCACCCCTCCACTTT. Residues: CASSERGYNSPLHF.

The CDR3 nucleotides read TGTGCCAGCAGCCCGGAGGTAGTAACTGAAGCTTTCTTT. Translation gives CASSPEVVTEAFF. V usage is TRBV13 and J usage is TRBJ1-1; no clear D gene. Germline lookup yields CDR1 PRHDT and CDR2 FYEKMQ (reference sequence). V was shortened by 5 bases and J by 5 bases, with 12 bases between the two germline ends. The CDR3 has 13 amino acids. The full variable domain, rest sourced from reference TRBV13 and TRBJ1-1, is AAGVIQSPRHLIKEKRETATLKCYPIPRHDTVYWYQQGPGQDPQFLISFYEKMQSDKGSIPDRFSAQQFSDYHSELNMSSLELGDSALYFCASSPEVVTEAFFGQGTRLTVV.

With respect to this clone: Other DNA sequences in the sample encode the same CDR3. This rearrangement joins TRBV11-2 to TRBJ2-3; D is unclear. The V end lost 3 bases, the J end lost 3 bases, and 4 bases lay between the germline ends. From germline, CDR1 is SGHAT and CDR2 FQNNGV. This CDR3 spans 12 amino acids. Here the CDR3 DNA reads TGTGCCAGCAGCTTTGGTACAGATACGCAGTATTTT. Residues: CASSFGTDTQYF. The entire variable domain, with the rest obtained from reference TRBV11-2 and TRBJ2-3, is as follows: EAGVAQSPRYKIIEKRQSVAFWCNPISGHATLYWYQQILGQGPKLLIQFQNNGVVDDSQLPKDRFSAERLKGVDSTLKIQPAKLEDSAVYLCASSFGTDTQYFGPGTRLTVL.

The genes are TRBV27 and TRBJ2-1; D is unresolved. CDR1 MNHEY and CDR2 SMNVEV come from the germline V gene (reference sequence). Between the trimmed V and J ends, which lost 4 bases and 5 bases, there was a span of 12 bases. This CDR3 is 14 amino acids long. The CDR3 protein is CASSSLGSHNEQFF. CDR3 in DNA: TGTGCCAGCAGTTCCCTGGGGTCTCACAATGAGCAGTTCTTC.

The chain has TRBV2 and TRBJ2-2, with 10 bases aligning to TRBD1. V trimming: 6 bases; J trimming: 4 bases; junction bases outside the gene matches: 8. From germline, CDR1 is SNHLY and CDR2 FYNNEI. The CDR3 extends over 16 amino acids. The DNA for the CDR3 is TGTGCCAGCAGGGGGGACAGGGGTGTCGGCACCGGGGAGCTGTTTTTT. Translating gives CASRGDRGVGTGELFF.

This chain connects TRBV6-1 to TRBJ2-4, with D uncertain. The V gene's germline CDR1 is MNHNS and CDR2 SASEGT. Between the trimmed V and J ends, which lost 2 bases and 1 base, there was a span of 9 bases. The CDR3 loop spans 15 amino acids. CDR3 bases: TGTGCCAGCAGTGAATTCAGTACGGCCAAAAACATTCAGTACTTC. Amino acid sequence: CASSEFSTAKNIQYF.

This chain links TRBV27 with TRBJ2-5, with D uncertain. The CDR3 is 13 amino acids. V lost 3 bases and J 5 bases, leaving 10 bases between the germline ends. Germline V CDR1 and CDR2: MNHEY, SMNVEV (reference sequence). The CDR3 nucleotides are TGTGCCAGCAGTTTGGCTTTGGGGGAGACCCAGTACTTC. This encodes CASSLALGETQYF.

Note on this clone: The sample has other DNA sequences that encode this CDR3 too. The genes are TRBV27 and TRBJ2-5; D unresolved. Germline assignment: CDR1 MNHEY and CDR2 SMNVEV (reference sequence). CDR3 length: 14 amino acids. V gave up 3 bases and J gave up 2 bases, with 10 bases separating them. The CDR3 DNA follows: TGTGCCAGCAGTTTCTTAGACTCGCAAGAGACCCAGTACTTC. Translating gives CASSFLDSQETQYF.

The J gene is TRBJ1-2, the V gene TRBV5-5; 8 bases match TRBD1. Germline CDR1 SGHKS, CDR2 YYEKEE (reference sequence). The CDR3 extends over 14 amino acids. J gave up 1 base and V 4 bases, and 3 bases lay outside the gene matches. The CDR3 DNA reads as TGTGCCAGCAGCCCTGGACAGGGTAACTATGGCTACACCTTC. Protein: CASSPGQGNYGYTF.

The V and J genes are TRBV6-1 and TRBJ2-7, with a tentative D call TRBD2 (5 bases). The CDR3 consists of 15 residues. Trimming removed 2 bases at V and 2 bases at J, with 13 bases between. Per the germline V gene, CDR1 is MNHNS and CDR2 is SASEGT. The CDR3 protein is CASSELGDLTYEQYF. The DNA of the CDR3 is TGTGCCAGCAGTGAACTGGGAGACTTAACCTACGAGCAGTACTTC.

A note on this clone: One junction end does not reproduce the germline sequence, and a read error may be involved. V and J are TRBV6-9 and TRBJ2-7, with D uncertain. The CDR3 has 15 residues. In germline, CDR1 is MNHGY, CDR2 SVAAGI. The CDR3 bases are TGTGCCAGCAGAGTCTCCCAATGGGTCAGCTACGGGCAGTACTTC. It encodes CASRVSQWVSYGQYF.

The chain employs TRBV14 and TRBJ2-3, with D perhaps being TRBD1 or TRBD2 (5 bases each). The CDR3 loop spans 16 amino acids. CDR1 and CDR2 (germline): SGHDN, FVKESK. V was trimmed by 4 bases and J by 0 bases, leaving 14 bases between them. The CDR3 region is CASSPGTYSSTDTQYF. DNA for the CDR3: TGTGCCAGCAGCCCCGGGACCTATTCTAGCACAGATACGCAGTATTTT.

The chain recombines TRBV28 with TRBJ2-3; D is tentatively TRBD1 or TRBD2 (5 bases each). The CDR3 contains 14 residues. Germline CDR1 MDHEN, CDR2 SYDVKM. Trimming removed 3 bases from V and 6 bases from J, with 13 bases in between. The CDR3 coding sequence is TGTGCCAGCAGTTTGGGGGATAGCGTTGATACGCAGTATTTT. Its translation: CASSLGDSVDTQYF.

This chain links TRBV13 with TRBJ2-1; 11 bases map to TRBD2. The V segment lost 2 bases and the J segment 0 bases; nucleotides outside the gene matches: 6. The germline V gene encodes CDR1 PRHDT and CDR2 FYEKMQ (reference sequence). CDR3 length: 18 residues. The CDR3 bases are TGTGCCAGCAGCTTAAGCCTAGCGGGAGGTAGCTCCTACAATGAGCAGTTCTTC. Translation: CASSLSLAGGSSYNEQFF.

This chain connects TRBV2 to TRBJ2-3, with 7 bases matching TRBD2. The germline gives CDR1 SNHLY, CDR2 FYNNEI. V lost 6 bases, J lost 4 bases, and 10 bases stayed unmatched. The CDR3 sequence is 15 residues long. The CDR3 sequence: CASSAWAGVADTQYF. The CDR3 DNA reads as TGTGCCAGCAGCGCTTGGGCGGGGGTCGCAGATACGCAGTATTTT.

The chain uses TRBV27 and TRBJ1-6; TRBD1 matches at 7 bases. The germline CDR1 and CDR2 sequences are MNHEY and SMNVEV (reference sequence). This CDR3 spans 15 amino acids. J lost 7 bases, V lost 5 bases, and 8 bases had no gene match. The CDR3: CASSPGAGGNSPLHF. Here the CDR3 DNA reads TGTGCCAGCAGTCCCGGGGCAGGGGGAAATTCACCCCTCCACTTT.

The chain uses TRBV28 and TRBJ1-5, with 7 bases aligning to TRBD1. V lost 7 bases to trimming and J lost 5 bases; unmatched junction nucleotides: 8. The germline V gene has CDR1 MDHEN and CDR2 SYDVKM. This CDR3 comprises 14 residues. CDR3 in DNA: TGTGCCAGCAAGGGGGCTGGTTTAGATCAGCCCCAGCATTTT. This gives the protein CASKGAGLDQPQHF. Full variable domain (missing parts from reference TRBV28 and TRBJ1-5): DVKVTQSSRYLVKRTGEKVFLECVQDMDHENMFWYRQDPGLGLRLIYFSYDVKMKEKGDIPEGYSVSREKKERFSLILESASTNQTSMYLCASKGAGLDQPQHFGDGTRLSIL.

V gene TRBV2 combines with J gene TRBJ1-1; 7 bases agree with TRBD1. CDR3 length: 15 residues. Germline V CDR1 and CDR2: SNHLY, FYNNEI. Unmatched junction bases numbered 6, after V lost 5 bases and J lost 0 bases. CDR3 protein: CASSLTGAMNTEAFF. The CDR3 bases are TGTGCCAGCAGTCTCACAGGGGCTATGAACACTGAAGCTTTCTTT.

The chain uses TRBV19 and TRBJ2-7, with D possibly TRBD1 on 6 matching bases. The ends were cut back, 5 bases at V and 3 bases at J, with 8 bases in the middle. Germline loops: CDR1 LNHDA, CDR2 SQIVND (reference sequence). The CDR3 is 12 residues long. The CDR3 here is CASSSQGYEQYF. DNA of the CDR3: TGTGCCAGTAGTTCACAGGGCTACGAGCAGTACTTC.

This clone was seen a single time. Here the CDR3 reads CASSSLFYEQYF. The CDR3 bases are TGTGCCAGCAGTTCTTTATTCTACGAGCAGTACTTC. The chain is built from TRBV6-6 and TRBJ2-7; D is unresolved. The CDR3 has 12 residues. Germline assignment: CDR1 MNHNY and CDR2 SVGAGI (reference sequence). V lost 4 bases, J lost 3 bases, and 7 bases lay in between.

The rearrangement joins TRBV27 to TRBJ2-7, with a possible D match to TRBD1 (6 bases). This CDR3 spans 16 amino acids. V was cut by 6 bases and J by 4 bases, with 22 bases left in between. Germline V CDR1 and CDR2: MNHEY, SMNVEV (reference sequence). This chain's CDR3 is CASSFSEGEIGYEQYF. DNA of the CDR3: TGTGCCAGCAGCTTCTCCGAGGGGGAAATAGGGTACGAGCAGTACTTC.

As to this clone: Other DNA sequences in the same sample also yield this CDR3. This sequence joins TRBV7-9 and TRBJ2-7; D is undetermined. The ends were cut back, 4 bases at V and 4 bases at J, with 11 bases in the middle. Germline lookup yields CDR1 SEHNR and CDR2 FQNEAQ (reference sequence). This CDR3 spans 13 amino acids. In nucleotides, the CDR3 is TGTGCCAGCAGCTCCCCCCGGTTGTACGAGCAGTACTTC. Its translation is CASSSPRLYEQYF.

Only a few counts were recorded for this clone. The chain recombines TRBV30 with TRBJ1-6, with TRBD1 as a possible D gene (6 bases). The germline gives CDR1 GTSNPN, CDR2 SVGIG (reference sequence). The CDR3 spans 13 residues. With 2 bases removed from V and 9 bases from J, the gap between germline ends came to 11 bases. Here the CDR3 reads CAWSSGAPSPLHF. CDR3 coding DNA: TGTGCCTGGAGTTCAGGGGCCCCTTCACCCCTCCACTTT.

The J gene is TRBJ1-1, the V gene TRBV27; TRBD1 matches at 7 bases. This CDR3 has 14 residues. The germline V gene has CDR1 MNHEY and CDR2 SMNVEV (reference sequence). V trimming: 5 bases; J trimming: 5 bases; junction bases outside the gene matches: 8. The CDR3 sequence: CASSRTGVLTEAFF. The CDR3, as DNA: TGTGCCAGCAGTCGAACAGGGGTGTTGACTGAAGCTTTCTTT.

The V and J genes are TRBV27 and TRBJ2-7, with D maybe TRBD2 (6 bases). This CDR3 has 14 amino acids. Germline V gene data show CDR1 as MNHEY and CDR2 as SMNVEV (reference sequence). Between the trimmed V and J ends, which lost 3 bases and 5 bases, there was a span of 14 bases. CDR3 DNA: TGTGCCAGCAGTTTTGGGATTCGCGGGGACGAGCAGTACTTC. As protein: CASSFGIRGDEQYF.

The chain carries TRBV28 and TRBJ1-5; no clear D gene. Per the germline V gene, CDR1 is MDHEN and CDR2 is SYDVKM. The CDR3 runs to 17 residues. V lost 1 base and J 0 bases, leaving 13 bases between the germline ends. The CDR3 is CASSLFGNPYSNQPQHF. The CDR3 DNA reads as TGTGCCAGCAGTTTATTCGGGAACCCATATAGCAATCAGCCCCAGCATTTT.